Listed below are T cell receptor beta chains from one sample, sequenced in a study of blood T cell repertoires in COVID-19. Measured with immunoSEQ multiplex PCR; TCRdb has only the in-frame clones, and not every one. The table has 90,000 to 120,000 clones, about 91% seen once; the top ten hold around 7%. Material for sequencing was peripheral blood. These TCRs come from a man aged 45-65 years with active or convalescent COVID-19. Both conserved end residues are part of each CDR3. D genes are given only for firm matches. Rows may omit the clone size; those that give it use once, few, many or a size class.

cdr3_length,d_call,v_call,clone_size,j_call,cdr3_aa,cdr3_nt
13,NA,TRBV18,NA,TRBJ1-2,CASSPTGSVGYTF,TGTGCCAGCTCACCAACAGGGTCAGTTGGCTACACCTTC
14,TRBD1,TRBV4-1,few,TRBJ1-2,CASSQNNRGYGYTF,TGCGCCAGCAGCCAAAACAACAGGGGCTATGGCTACACCTTC
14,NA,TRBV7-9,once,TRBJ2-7,CASSLEAETYEQYF,TGTGCCAGCAGTCTAGAGGCGGAAACCTACGAGCAGTACTTC
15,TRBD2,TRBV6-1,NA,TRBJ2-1,CASSESGGGYNEQFF,TGTGCCAGCAGTGAATCGGGGGGGGGCTACAATGAGCAGTTCTTC
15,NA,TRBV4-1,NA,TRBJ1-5,CASSQDRGSNQPQHF,TGCGCCAGCAGCCAAGATCGCGGTAGCAATCAGCCCCAGCATTTT
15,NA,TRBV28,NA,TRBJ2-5,CASRGGGEAQETQYF,TGTGCCAGCAGAGGTGGAGGGGAGGCCCAAGAGACCCAGTACTTC
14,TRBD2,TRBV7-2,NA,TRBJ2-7,CASSPLSGTYEQYF,TGTGCCAGCAGCCCCCTAAGCGGGACGTACGAGCAGTACTTC
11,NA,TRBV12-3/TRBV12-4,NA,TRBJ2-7,CASSQVNEQYF,TGTGCCAGCAGTCAGGTCAACGAGCAGTACTTC
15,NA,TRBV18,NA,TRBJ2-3,CASSPPSSASDTQYF,TGTGCCAGCTCACCACCCTCTAGCGCCTCAGATACGCAGTATTTT
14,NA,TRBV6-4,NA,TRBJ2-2,CASSDSTDTGELFF,TGTGCCAGCAGTGACTCGACAGACACCGGGGAGCTGTTTTTT
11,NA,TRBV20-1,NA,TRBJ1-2,CSAPQSVGYTF,TGCAGTGCTCCACAAAGCGTCGGCTACACCTTC
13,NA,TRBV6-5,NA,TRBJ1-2,CASSYGDTYGYTF,TGTGCCAGCAGTTACGGTGACACATATGGCTACACCTTC
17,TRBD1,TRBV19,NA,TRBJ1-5,CASSTGTVRGTNQPQHF,TGTGCCAGTAGTACTGGGACAGTAAGGGGGACCAATCAGCCCCAGCATTTT
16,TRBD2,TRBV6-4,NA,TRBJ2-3,CASSETSGGGTDTQYF,TGTGCCAGCAGTGAAACTAGCGGAGGGGGGACAGATACGCAGTATTTT
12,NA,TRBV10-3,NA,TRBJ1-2,CAINLDSYGYTF,TGTGCCATCAACCTAGACAGCTATGGCTACACCTTC
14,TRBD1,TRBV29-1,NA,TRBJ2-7,CSVVAGTGLYEQYF,TGCAGCGTTGTCGCCGGGACAGGGCTCTACGAGCAGTACTTC
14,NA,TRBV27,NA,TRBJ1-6,CASRPGWDNSPLHF,TGTGCCAGCAGGCCGGGTTGGGATAATTCACCCCTCCACTTT
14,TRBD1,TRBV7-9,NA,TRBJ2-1,CASSKLGQGDEQFF,TGTGCCAGCAGTAAACTGGGACAGGGGGATGAGCAGTTCTTC
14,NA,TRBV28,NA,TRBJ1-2,CASSLPLPNYGYTF,TGTGCCAGCAGTTTACCCCTTCCCAACTATGGCTACACCTTC
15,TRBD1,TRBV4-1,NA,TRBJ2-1,CASSQEDRGLDEQFF,TGCGCCAGCAGCCAAGAGGACAGGGGGCTGGATGAGCAGTTCTTC
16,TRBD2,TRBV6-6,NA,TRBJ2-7,CASSHEGTSGLREQYF,TGTGCCAGCAGTCACGAGGGGACTAGCGGGCTACGGGAGCAGTACTTC
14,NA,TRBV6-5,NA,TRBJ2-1,CASSYSRRTSEQFF,TGTGCCAGCAGTTACTCGCGGCGGACAAGCGAGCAGTTCTTC
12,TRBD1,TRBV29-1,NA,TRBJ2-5,CSGGGQQETQYF,TGCAGCGGAGGGGGACAGCAAGAGACCCAGTACTTC
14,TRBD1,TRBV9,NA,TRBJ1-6,CASSFGQERSPLHF,TGTGCCAGCAGCTTCGGACAGGAAAGATCACCCCTCCACTTT
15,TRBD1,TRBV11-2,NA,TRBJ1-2,CASSLEDRVGYGYTF,TGTGCCAGCAGCTTAGAGGACAGGGTTGGCTATGGCTACACCTTC
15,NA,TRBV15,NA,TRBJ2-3,CATSRVGTFTDTQYF,TGTGCCACCAGCAGAGTTGGGACTTTCACAGATACGCAGTATTTT
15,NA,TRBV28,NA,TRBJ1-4,CASSLAAGDSEKLFF,TGTGCCAGCAGTTTGGCGGCAGGGGATAGCGAAAAACTGTTTTTT
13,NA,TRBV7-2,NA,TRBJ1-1,CASSSQDDTEAFF,TGTGCCAGCAGCTCGCAGGATGACACTGAAGCTTTCTTT
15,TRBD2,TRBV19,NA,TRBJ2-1,CASSMFGGRDDEQFF,TGTGCCAGTAGTATGTTTGGCGGGAGAGATGATGAGCAGTTCTTC
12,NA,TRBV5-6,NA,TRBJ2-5,CASSLDTGPQYF,TGTGCCAGCAGCTTGGACACAGGACCCCAGTACTTC
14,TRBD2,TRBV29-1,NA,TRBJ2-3,CSVVTSGSVDTQYF,TGCAGCGTTGTAACTAGCGGGAGCGTTGATACGCAGTATTTT
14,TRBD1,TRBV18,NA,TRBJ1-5,CASSPGQGLSPQHF,TGTGCCAGCTCACCGGGACAGGGGCTGTCGCCCCAGCATTTT
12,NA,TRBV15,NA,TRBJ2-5,CATSTVRETQYF,TGTGCCACCAGCACTGTCCGGGAGACCCAGTACTTC
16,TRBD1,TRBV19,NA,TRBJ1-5,CASSMRRTGANQPQHF,TGTGCCAGTAGTATGAGAAGGACAGGGGCCAATCAGCCCCAGCATTTT
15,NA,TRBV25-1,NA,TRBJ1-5,CASSSSTTGDQPQHF,TGTGCCAGCAGTTCGTCGACAACGGGGGATCAGCCCCAGCATTTT